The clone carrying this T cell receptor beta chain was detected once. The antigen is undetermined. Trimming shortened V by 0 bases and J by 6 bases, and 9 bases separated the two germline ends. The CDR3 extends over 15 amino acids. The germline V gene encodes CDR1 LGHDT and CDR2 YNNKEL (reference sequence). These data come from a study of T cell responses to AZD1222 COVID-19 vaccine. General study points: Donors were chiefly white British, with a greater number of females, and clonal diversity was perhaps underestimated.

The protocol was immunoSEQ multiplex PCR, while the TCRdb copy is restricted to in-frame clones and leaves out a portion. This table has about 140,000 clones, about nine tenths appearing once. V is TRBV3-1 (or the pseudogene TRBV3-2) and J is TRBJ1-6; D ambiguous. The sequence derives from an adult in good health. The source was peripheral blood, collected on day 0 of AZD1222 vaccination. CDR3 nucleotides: TGTGCCAGCAGCCAAGATTGGAGCAGTAATTCACCCCTCCACTTT. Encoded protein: CASSQDWSSNSPLHF.